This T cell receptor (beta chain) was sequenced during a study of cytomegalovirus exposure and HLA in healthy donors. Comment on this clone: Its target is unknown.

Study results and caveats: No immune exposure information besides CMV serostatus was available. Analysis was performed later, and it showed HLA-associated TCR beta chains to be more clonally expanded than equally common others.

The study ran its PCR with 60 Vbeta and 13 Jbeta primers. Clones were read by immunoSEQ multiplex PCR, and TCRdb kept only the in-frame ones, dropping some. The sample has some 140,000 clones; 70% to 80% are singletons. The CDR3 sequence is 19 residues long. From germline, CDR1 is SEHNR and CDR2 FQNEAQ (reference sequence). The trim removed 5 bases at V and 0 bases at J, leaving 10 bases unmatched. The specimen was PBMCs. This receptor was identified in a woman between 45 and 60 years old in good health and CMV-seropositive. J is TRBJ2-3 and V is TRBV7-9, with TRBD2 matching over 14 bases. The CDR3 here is CASSPGLAGGHPSTDTQYF. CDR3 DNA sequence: TGTGCCAGCAGCCCAGGACTAGCGGGGGGCCATCCTAGCACAGATACGCAGTATTTT. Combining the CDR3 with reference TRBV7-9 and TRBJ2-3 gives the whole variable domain DTGVSQNPRHKITKRGQNVTFRCDPISEHNRLYWYRQTLGQGPEFLTYFQNEAQLEKSRLLSDRFSAERPKGSFSTLEIQRTEQGDSAMYLCASSPGLAGGHPSTDTQYFGPGTRLTVL.